This T cell receptor (beta chain) was documented in a study of T cells after yellow fever vaccination. Germline V gives CDR1 SGHAT, CDR2 FQNNGV. Between the trimmed V and J ends, which lost 5 bases and 2 bases, there was a span of 15 bases. The CDR3 runs 15 residues. Turning to this clonotype: The antigen is undetermined.

From the 5' RACE reads, TCRdb called clonotypes with MiXCR, one entry per CDR3 protein. Of a few hundred thousand distinct CDR3 sequences in the sample, less than 20% are singletons; the top ten hold approximately 15%. Whole-study results and caveats: High-abundance clonotypes from the bulk population could contaminate FACS-sorted repertoires.

The input for sequencing was PBMCs, taken 5 to 6 days after the first yellow fever vaccination. The TCR was taken from a man between 18 and 35 years old who received the YFV17D yellow fever vaccine. J is TRBJ1-1 and V is TRBV11-2; D might be TRBD1 (6 bases). CDR3 amino acids: CASSPMGQVNTEAFF. CDR3 DNA: TGTGCCAGCAGCCCGATGGGACAAGTTAACACTGAAGCTTTCTTT.